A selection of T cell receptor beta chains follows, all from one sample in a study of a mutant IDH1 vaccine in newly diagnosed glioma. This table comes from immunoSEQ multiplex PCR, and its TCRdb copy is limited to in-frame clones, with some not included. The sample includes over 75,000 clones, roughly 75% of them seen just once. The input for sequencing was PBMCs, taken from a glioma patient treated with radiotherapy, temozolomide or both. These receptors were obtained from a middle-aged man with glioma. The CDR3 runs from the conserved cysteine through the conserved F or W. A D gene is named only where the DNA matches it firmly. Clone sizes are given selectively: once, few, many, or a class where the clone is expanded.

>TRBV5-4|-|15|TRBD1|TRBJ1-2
TGTGCCAGCGGCGCCGGGACAGGGGGTTATTATGGCTACACCTTC
CASGAGTGGYYGYTF
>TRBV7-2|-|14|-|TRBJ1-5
TGTGCCAGCAGCCCCCGCGGGGATGGACAGCCCCAGCATTTT
CASSPRGDGQPQHF
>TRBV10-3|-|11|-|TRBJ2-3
TGTGCCATCCGCCTCGCAGATACGCAGTATTTT
CAIRLADTQYF
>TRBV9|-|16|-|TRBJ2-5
TGTGCCAGCAGCGTACGCGTGGGGGGCCCACGAGAGACCCAGTACTTC
CASSVRVGGPRETQYF
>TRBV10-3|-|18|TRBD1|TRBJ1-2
TGTGCCATCAGTGAGTCATGGACAGGGGTTGGTTCCAACTATGGCTACACCTTC
CAISESWTGVGSNYGYTF
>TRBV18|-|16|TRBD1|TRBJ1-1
TGTGCCAGCTCACCCCTCCCGGGACAGGGTGACGGTGAAGCTTTCTTT
CASSPLPGQGDGEAFF
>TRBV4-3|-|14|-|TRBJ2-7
TGCGCCAGCAGCCAAGACAGCCTATCCTACGAGCAGTACTTC
CASSQDSLSYEQYF
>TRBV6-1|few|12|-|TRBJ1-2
TGTGCCAGTACCGCGGTCTCCTATGGCTACACCTTC
CASTAVSYGYTF
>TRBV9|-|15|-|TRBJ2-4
TGTGCCAGCAGCCCCGGGGAGGGGGTTGGAAACATTCAGTACTTC
CASSPGEGVGNIQYF
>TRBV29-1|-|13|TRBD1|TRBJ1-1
TGCAGCGCCCGACAGGGGGCGAAAACTGAAGCTTTCTTT
CSARQGAKTEAFF
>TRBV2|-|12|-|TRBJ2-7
TGTGCCAGCAGTTCAGGCCCCTACGAGCAGTACTTC
CASSSGPYEQYF
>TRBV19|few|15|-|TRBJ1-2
TGTGCCAGTAGTCCCCGTGGCAGGGAAGGCTATGGCTACACCTTC
CASSPRGREGYGYTF
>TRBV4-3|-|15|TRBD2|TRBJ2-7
TGCGCCAGCAGCCCGGGGAGGGCAACCTCCTACGAGCAGTACTTC
CASSPGRATSYEQYF
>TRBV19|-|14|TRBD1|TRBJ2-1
TGTGCCAGTAGTATACCCGGGACAGACAATGAGCAGTTCTTC
CASSIPGTDNEQFF
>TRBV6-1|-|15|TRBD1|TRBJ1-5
TGTGCCAGCAGTGCAGGACAGGGGAGCAATCAGCCCCAGCATTTT
CASSAGQGSNQPQHF
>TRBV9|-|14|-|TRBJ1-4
TGTGCCAGCAGCGTAGCTGGGACTAATGAAAAACTGTTTTTT
CASSVAGTNEKLFF
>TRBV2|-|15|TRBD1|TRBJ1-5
TGTGCCAGCAGTAATGACAGGGTTGGCAATCAGCCCCAGCATTTT
CASSNDRVGNQPQHF
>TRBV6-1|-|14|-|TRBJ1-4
TGTGCCAGCAACATTTGGACTGAGGCATCGGAACTGTTTTTT
CASNIWTEASELFF
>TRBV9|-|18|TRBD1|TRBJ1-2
TGTGCCAGCAGCGTAGACCCCTCGCCAGGGGGAGCGGGCTATGGCTACACCTTC
CASSVDPSPGGAGYGYTF
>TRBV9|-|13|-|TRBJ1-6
TGTGCCAGCAGCGTAGCTGGGGGATCACCCCTCCACTTT
CASSVAGGSPLHF
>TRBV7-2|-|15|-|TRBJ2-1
TGTGCCAGCAGCTTAGTTTCGGGGACCTACAATGAGCAGTTCTTC
CASSLVSGTYNEQFF
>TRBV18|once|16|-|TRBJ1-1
TGTGCCAGCTCACGGCCTGGACGGGGCCTGAACACTGAAGCTTTCTTT
CASSRPGRGLNTEAFF
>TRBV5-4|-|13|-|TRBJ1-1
TGTGCCAGCAGCCAAGAAGCTAACACTGAAGCTTTCTTT
CASSQEANTEAFF
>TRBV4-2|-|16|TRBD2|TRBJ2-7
TGTGCCAGCAGCCAAGTTCAGGTAGCGGGAGGTAGCGAGCAGTACTTC
CASSQVQVAGGSEQYF
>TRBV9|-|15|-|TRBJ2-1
TGTGCCAGCAGTGTGGACACCGGCTCCTACAATGAGCAGTTCTTC
CASSVDTGSYNEQFF
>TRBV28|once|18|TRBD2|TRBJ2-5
TGTGCCAGCAGTTTATGGCCTCGCGGGAGGGCCTCTGGAGAGACCCAGTACTTC
CASSLWPRGRASGETQYF
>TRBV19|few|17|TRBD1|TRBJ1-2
TGTGCCAGTAGTATAGATCCAGGACAGGGGGCGTTCTATGGCTACACCTTC
CASSIDPGQGAFYGYTF
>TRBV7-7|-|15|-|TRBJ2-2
TGTGCTAGCAGCTTAGGTGGTGGGGGACCCGGGGAGCTGTTTTTT
CASSLGGGGPGELFF
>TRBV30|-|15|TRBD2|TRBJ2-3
TGTGCCTGGAGTGTACAAGCGGGGGTCACAGATACGCAGTATTTT
CAWSVQAGVTDTQYF
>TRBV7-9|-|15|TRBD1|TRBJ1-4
TGTGCCAGCAGCCCCGGGGGACAGGCGAGTGAAAAACTGTTTTTT
CASSPGGQASEKLFF
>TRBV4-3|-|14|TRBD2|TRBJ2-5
TGCGCCAGCAGCTTGGGACTAGCGCTTAATGTGCAGTACTTC
CASSLGLALNVQYF
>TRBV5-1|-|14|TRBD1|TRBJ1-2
TGCGCCAGCAGCTCGCAGGGGGCGGACTATGGCTACACCTTC
CASSSQGADYGYTF
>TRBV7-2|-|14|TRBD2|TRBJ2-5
TGTGCCAGCAGCTTAGGCGGGAGTTTTGAGACCCAGTACTTC
CASSLGGSFETQYF
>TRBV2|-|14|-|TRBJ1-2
TGTGCCAGCAGTGAACGAGAAAACCTCTATGGCTACACCTTC
CASSERENLYGYTF
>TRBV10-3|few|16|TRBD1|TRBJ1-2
TGTGCCATCAGTGAGTCAAGACAGGGGGCTAACTATGGCTACACCTTC
CAISESRQGANYGYTF
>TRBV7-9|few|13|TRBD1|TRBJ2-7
TGTGCCAGCAACCTAGACAGGGTCGACGAGCAGTACTTC
CASNLDRVDEQYF
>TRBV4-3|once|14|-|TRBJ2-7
TGCGCCAGCAGCCACTCCCGGACCTCCTACGAGCAGTACTTC
CASSHSRTSYEQYF
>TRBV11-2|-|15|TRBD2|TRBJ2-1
TGTGCCAGCAGCCCCGCAGCGGGAGGGTACAATGAGCAGTTCTTC
CASSPAAGGYNEQFF
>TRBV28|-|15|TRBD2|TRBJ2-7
TGTGCCAGCAGCCCCCACGGGAGGGCCCTCTACGAGCAGTACTTC
CASSPHGRALYEQYF
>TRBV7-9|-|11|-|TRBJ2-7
TGTGCCAGCAGCCTTGGAACCGAGCAGTACTTC
CASSLGTEQYF